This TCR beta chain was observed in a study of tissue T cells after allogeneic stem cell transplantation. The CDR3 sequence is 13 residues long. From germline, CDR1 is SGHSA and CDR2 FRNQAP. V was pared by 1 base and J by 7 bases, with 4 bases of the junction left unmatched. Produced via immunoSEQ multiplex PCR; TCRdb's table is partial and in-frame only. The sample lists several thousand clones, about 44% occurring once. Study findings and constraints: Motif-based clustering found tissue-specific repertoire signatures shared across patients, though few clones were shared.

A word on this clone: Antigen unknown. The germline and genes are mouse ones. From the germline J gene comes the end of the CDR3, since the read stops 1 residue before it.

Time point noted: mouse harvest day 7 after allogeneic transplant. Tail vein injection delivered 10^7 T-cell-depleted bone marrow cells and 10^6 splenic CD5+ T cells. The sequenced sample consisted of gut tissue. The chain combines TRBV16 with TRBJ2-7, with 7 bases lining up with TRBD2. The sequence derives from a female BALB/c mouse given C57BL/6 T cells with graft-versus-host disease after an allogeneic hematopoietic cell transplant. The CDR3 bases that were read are TGTGCAAGCAGCTTAGGTGGGGGGAGCGAACAGTAC. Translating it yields CASSLGGGSEQY. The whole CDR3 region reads CASSLGGGSEQYF.